The 12 T cell receptor beta chains presented below share a single source sample, sequenced in a study of early T cells in non-severe SARS-CoV-2 infection. In TCRdb, the 5' RACE reads were re-called with MiXCR into one record per CDR3 protein. The data hold 45,000 to 75,000 distinct CDR3 sequences, with approximately 12% observed a single time. The sample consisted of whole blood. Receptor source: an adult who was a healthcare worker with PCR-confirmed SARS-CoV-2 infection or an uninfected control (not recorded which).

This chain joins TRBV7-6 and TRBJ2-1; D is perhaps TRBD1 or TRBD2 (5 bases each). CDR1 and CDR2 (germline): SGHVS, FNYEAQ. The CDR3 totals 14 residues. Trimming took off 5 bases at V and 2 bases at J, with 10 bases between the two ends. This CDR3 is CASSPRGTYNEQFF. DNA for the CDR3: TGTGCCAGCAGCCCGAGGGGCACCTACAATGAGCAGTTCTTC.

This clonotype occurred many times. V is TRBV6-2 or TRBV6-3 and J is TRBJ1-2, with 9 bases identical to TRBD1. Germline V gene sequence: CDR1 MNHEY, CDR2 SVGEGT. Germline trimming cut 0 bases from V and 5 bases from J; bases unmatched to any gene: 7. The CDR3 has 16 residues. CDR3 DNA sequence: TGTGCCAGCAGTTACTCGGTTCGGGGACAGGGATATGGCTACACCTTC. It translates to CASSYSVRGQGYGYTF.

This clonotype has a handful of counts. V and J are TRBV6-6 and TRBJ2-3, with D uncertain. CDR3 length: 11 amino acids. Germline CDR1 reads MNHNY; CDR2 reads SVGAGI (reference sequence). Trimming stripped 7 bases from V and 6 bases from J, with 8 bases between. CDR3 sequence (DNA): TGTGCCAGCAAAGGATCGGATACGCAGTATTTT. Translating it yields CASKGSDTQYF.

This sequence joins TRBV5-4 and TRBJ2-1, with D tentatively TRBD1 (6 bases). CDR1 and CDR2 (germline): SGHNT, YYREEE (reference sequence). V lost 7 bases and J 10 bases, leaving 27 bases between the germline ends. The CDR3 spans 16 residues. The CDR3 nucleotides are TGTGCCAGCTCCAGGGGTCCGGACCCCCTTTCAGGCGAGCAGTTCTTC. Translating it yields CASSRGPDPLSGEQFF.

A note on this clonotype: One end of the junction varies from germline; a read error may be responsible. This rearrangement joins TRBV18 to TRBJ1-4; D is possibly TRBD1 (6 bases). Germline V CDR1 and CDR2: KGHSH, LQKENI. This CDR3 contains 15 residues. The CDR3 nucleotides read TGTGTCAGCTCCCCCAGGACAGCAACTAATGAAAAACTGTTTTTT. This gives the protein CVSSPRTATNEKLFF.

This clonotype was counted only a few times. The gene calls are TRBV12-3 or TRBV12-4 and TRBJ1-1, with D hard to call. V was trimmed by 3 bases and J by 4 bases, leaving 15 bases between them. The CDR3 is 15 residues long. CDR3 protein: CASSFGGPPGTEAFF. The CDR3 DNA is TGTGCCAGCAGTTTTGGCGGCCCTCCGGGCACTGAAGCTTTCTTT.

This clonotype was seen repeatedly, ten times or more. This sequence joins TRBV29-1 and TRBJ2-5; D gene uncertain. This CDR3 comprises 16 residues. V was pared by 0 bases and J by 5 bases, with 19 bases between. CDR1 and CDR2 from the germline V gene are SQVTM and ANQGSEA. The CDR3 nucleotides are TGCAGCGTTGAAGATCTAGGGAACTTTTCCCTGGAGACCCAGTACTTC. Its translation is CSVEDLGNFSLETQYF.

The rearrangement links TRBV29-1 to TRBJ1-1; 8 positions agree with TRBD1. This CDR3 has 14 residues. The V and J ends lost 5 bases and 4 bases, in that order; junction bases with no gene match: 9. CDR1 and CDR2 (germline): SQVTM, ANQGSEA. The CDR3 reads CSVRAGGSGTEAFF. In DNA form, the CDR3 reads TGCAGCGTTCGAGCAGGGGGCAGTGGCACTGAAGCTTTCTTT.

This clonotype was seen ten or more times. This chain joins TRBV7-2 and TRBJ2-7; 9 bases line up with TRBD1. With V trimmed by 5 bases and J by 3 bases, 8 bases remained unmatched. Germline-derived CDR1 and CDR2 are SGHTA and FQGNSA. CDR3 length: 15 amino acids. The CDR3 here is CASSQRTGAVYEQYF. CDR3 coding DNA: TGTGCCAGCAGCCAGCGGACAGGGGCCGTCTACGAGCAGTACTTC.

This clonotype was detected a few times. CDR3 in DNA: TGTGCCAGCAGCCCGAATAGCGGGGGGGCCTTGTTCTTC. It is translated as CASSPNSGGALFF. The chain employs TRBV11-2 and TRBJ2-1, with 11 positions matching TRBD2. The CDR3 is 13 residues long. Trimming took 5 bases from V and 15 from J; bases not matched to a gene: 9. Germline V gene sequence: CDR1 SGHAT, CDR2 FQNNGV.

This clonotype has only a few counts. V is TRBV28 and J is TRBJ2-3; perhaps TRBD1 as D (5 bases). V was shortened by 2 bases and J by 1 base, with 7 bases between the two germline ends. Germline loops: CDR1 MDHEN, CDR2 SYDVKM. This CDR3 is built from 14 residues. For the CDR3, the DNA is TGTGCCAGCAGTTTACAGGGCGGCACAGATACGCAGTATTTT. Protein sequence: CASSLQGGTDTQYF. Together with reference TRBV28 and TRBJ2-3, the CDR3 gives the full variable domain: DVKVTQSSRYLVKRTGEKVFLECVQDMDHENMFWYRQDPGLGLRLIYFSYDVKMKEKGDIPEGYSVSREKKERFSLILESASTNQTSMYLCASSLQGGTDTQYFGPGTRLTVL.

This clonotype has at least ten counts. This chain links TRBV10-2 with TRBJ2-3, with D hard to call. V was trimmed by 8 bases and J by 1 base, leaving 10 bases between them. Germline V gene sequence: CDR1 WSHSY, CDR2 SAAADI. This CDR3 has 13 amino acids. The CDR3 region is CASARSRTDTQYF. DNA for the CDR3: TGCGCCAGCGCCCGGTCACGCACAGATACGCAGTATTTT.